Listed below are T cell receptor beta chains from one sample, sequenced in a study of regulatory T cells in long-lasting Graves disease. TCRdb itself ran the multiplex PCR reads through MiXCR, one entry per CDR3 protein. The sample shows about 300,000 distinct CDR3 sequences, more than 20% of them seen only once. The material was peripheral blood mononuclear cells (PBMCs), obtained when the disease was refractory, from a patient treated with antithyroid drugs. These receptors all come from a female donor with Graves disease. CDR3s include the opening cysteine and the closing phenylalanine or tryptophan.

j_gene | v_gene | len | CDR3aa
TRBJ1-1 | TRBV28 | 15 | CASSLVENMNTEAFF
TRBJ2-2 | TRBV7-2 | 16 | CASSLDPGLDTGELFF
TRBJ1-1 | TRBV14 | 13 | CASSRVKNTEAFF
TRBJ1-5 | TRBV18 | 15 | CASSPTDDSNQPQHF
TRBJ2-7 | TRBV11-2 | 15 | CASSQDLREAYEQYF
TRBJ1-4 | TRBV2 | 14 | CASSLPGVMSGLFF
TRBJ1-2 | TRBV30 | 14 | CAWSQGAGVYGYTF
TRBJ1-1 | TRBV5-1 | 15 | CASSGGQVGNTEAFF
TRBJ2-1 | TRBV6-5 | 16 | CASSYSKEGSYNEQFF
TRBJ2-1 | TRBV20-1 | 16 | CSAVPGLAGGVSEQFF
TRBJ2-7 | TRBV6-2/TRBV6-3 | 12 | CASSSILGEQYF
TRBJ2-1 | TRBV5-1 | 15 | CASSQAGVVLAEQFF
TRBJ1-2 | TRBV25-1 | 11 | CANSGGVGYTF
TRBJ2-2 | TRBV6-2/TRBV6-3 | 16 | CASSPTRTANTGELFF
TRBJ2-5 | TRBV18 | 13 | CASSQHVQETQYF
TRBJ1-5 | TRBV7-9 | 15 | CASSFGLNSNQPQHF
TRBJ2-6 | TRBV25-1 | 17 | CASSARTGPSGANVLTF
TRBJ2-4 | TRBV7-2 | 16 | CASSLAGALAKNIQYF
TRBJ2-1 | TRBV27 | 13 | CASRRTGGNEQFF
TRBJ2-1 | TRBV7-2 | 16 | CASSLYPLAGYNEQFF
TRBJ2-5 | TRBV12-3/TRBV12-4 | 14 | CASSLRGLSETQYF
TRBJ2-5 | TRBV28 | 15 | CASSSPGGGLETQYF
TRBJ2-7 | TRBV6-2/TRBV6-3 | 15 | CASSPTGTSGYEQYF
TRBJ2-7 | TRBV4-1 | 15 | CASSLLIAPTYEQYF
TRBJ2-7 | TRBV4-3 | 15 | CASSQDSGTSYEQYF
TRBJ1-2 | TRBV20-1 | 13 | CSASEQMNYGYTF